This is a list of T cell receptor beta chains from one sample in a study of CD8+CD57+ T cells in acquired aplastic anemia. One entry per CDR3 protein, called by TCRdb with MiXCR from the reads. The table lists 160,000 or so distinct CDR3 sequences, under 55% of them singletons, with approximately 2.9% in the top ten. Sequenced input: sorted CD4+, CD8+, or CD8+CD57+ T cells (not recorded which) from PBMCs. These receptors came from a human donor with aplastic anemia. Both conserved end residues are part of each CDR3.

J: TRBJ1-6; V: TRBV2; CDR3: CASSAQGTGRGNSPLHF
J: TRBJ2-1; V: TRBV2; CDR3: CAGSRESYEQFF
J: TRBJ2-1; V: TRBV11-1; CDR3: CASSLGRGWNEQFF
J: TRBJ1-4; V: TRBV4-1; CDR3: CASSLGTTGGFEKLFF
J: TRBJ1-6; V: TRBV6-1; CDR3: CASSEAGQGPTYNSPLHF
J: TRBJ1-4; V: TRBV28; CDR3: CASSLAGQASNEKLFF
J: TRBJ2-3; V: TRBV2; CDR3: CASSERVAGAKRHAQYF
J: TRBJ1-4; V: TRBV19; CDR3: CASSPWSGMANEKLFF
J: TRBJ2-7; V: TRBV20-1; CDR3: CSARDGGGEQYF
J: TRBJ1-1; V: TRBV20-1; CDR3: CSARRATGANTEAFF
J: TRBJ1-2; V: TRBV19; CDR3: CASSLLGGGEGYTF
J: TRBJ2-7; V: TRBV29-1; CDR3: CSVRNGRTSTAEQYF
J: TRBJ2-7; V: TRBV20-1; CDR3: CSGFGTGFYEQYF
J: TRBJ2-7; V: TRBV11-1; CDR3: CASSRPSAGGRYEQYF
J: TRBJ2-4; V: TRBV10-1; CDR3: CASCRGLAKNIQYF
J: TRBJ2-5; V: TRBV20-1; CDR3: CSAELVDVETQYF
J: TRBJ1-1; V: TRBV9; CDR3: CASSRGQGTEAFF
J: TRBJ1-2; V: TRBV6-1; CDR3: CASSETGTPINYGYTF
J: TRBJ2-1; V: TRBV24-1; CDR3: CATDLGGSGYNEQFF
J: TRBJ1-1; V: TRBV11-3; CDR3: CASCLGRGRDTEAFF
J: TRBJ2-1; V: TRBV2; CDR3: CASNEQFF
J: TRBJ1-1; V: TRBV29-1; CDR3: CSVGDRGDTEAFF
J: TRBJ1-5; V: TRBV13; CDR3: CASSLRVGRESNQPQHF
J: TRBJ2-7; V: TRBV27; CDR3: CASTGSTYEQYF
J: TRBJ2-7; V: TRBV9; CDR3: CASSVGASGTYEQYF
J: TRBJ1-4; V: TRBV11-2; CDR3: CASSPPRRTGGDEKLFF
J: TRBJ2-7; V: TRBV20-1; CDR3: CSATPGQPYEQYF
J: TRBJ1-1; V: TRBV5-1; CDR3: CASSLGGGGTEAFF
J: TRBJ1-5; V: TRBV6-1; CDR3: CASSPTMYSNQPQHF
J: TRBJ2-3; V: TRBV20-1; CDR3: CSADGLGSTDTQYF
J: TRBJ2-2; V: TRBV18; CDR3: CASSLASGSNVGELFF
J: TRBJ2-3; V: TRBV20-1; CDR3: CSARKRGLDTDTQYF
J: TRBJ1-1; V: TRBV6-1; CDR3: CASRKTGNTEAFF
J: TRBJ2-1; V: TRBV5-1; CDR3: CASTRTSGSNEQIF
J: TRBJ2-7; V: TRBV20-1; CDR3: CSARGGPGAGEQYF
J: TRBJ1-3; V: TRBV9; CDR3: CASSSRFGTDSGNTIYF
J: TRBJ2-1; V: TRBV10-3; CDR3: CAISDGVGKYNEQFF
J: TRBJ2-7; V: TRBV15; CDR3: CATSLPRTGRREQYF
J: TRBJ2-5; V: TRBV3-1; CDR3: CASSQAGLVVLETQYF
J: TRBJ2-1; V: TRBV11-2; CDR3: CASSLGGLGDEQFF
J: TRBJ1-2; V: TRBV20-1; CDR3: CSALPGGNNYGYTF
J: TRBJ1-1; V: TRBV5-4; CDR3: CASSLERKNTEAFF
J: TRBJ2-3; V: TRBV7-3; CDR3: CASSLTHSTDTQYF
J: TRBJ2-3; V: TRBV6-1; CDR3: CASAQADTQYF
J: TRBJ2-2; V: TRBV2; CDR3: CASSEWESGELFF
J: TRBJ2-7; V: TRBV5-1; CDR3: CASSEGLGAEYEQYF
J: TRBJ2-1; V: TRBV12-3/TRBV12-4; CDR3: CASSLGTRMNEQFF
J: TRBJ2-1; V: TRBV7-2; CDR3: CASRPETYNEQFF
J: TRBJ2-5; V: TRBV7-2; CDR3: CASSLEAQQETQYF
J: TRBJ1-6; V: TRBV2; CDR3: CASTVNGLGNSPLHF
J: TRBJ1-2; V: TRBV7-8; CDR3: CASSLKGGYTF
J: TRBJ1-6; V: TRBV2; CDR3: CASSEQGVNSPLHF
J: TRBJ1-3; V: TRBV7-2; CDR3: CASSPRGGNTIYF